This record looks at one T cell receptor beta chain sequence and its context. Trimming at V came to 5 bases and at J to 5 bases, leaving 2 bases not matched to a gene. The CDR3 has 13 residues. Per germline, CDR1 SGHAT and CDR2 FQNNGV. These data are taken from a study of blood T cell repertoires in COVID-19. Generated by immunoSEQ multiplex PCR, the TCRdb table keeps only in-frame clones and is missing some. The sample shows roughly 120,000 clones, approximately 82% of them seen only once. The clonotype comes from a woman in her sixties with acute or convalescent COVID-19. Source material: peripheral blood. The rearrangement joins TRBV11-2 to TRBJ1-2, with 10 bases fitting TRBD1. The CDR3 loop is CASSPGQGYGYTF. The CDR3 DNA sequence: TGTGCCAGCAGCCCGGGACAGGGGTATGGCTACACCTTC.